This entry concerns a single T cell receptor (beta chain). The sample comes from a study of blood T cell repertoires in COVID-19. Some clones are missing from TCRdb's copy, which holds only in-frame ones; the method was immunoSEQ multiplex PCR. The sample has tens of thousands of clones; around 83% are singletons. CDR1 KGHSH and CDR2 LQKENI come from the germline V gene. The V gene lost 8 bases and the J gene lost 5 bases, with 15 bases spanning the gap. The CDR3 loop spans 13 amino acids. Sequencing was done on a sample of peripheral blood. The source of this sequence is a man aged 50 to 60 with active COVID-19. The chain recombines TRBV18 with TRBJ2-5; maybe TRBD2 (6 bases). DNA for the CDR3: TGTGCCAGCACTCAGACTAGTAGTGAGACCCAGTACTTC. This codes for CASTQTSSETQYF.